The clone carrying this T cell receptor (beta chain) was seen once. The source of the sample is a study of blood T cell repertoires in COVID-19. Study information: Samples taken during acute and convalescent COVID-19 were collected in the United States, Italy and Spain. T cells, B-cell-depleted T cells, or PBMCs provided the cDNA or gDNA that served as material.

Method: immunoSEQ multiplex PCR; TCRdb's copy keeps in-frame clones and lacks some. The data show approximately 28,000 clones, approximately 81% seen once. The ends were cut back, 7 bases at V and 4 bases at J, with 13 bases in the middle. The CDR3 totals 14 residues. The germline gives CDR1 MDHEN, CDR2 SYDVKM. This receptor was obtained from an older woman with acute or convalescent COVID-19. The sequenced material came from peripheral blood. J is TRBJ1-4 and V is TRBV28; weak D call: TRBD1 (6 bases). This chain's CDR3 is CASIQGGNNEKLFF. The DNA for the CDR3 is TGTGCCAGCATCCAAGGGGGTAATAATGAAAAACTGTTTTTT.